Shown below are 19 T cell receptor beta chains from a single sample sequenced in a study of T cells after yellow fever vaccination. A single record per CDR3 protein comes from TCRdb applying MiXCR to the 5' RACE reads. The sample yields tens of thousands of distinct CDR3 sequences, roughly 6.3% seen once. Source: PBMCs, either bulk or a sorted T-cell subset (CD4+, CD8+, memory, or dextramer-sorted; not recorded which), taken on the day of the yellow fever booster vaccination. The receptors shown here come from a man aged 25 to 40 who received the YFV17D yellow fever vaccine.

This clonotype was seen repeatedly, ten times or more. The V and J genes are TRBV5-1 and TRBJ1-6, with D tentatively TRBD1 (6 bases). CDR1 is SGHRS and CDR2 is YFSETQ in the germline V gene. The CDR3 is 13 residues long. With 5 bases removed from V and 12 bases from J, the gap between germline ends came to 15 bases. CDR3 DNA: TGCGCCAGCAGGGACAGCGGCGACCTACCCCTCCACTTT. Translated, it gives CASRDSGDLPLHF.

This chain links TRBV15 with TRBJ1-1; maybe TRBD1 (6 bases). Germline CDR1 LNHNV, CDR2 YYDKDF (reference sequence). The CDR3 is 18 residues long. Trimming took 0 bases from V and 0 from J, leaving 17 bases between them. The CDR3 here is CATSREGGPRRLNTEAFF. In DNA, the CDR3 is TGTGCCACCAGCAGAGAGGGGGGGCCCAGGCGATTGAACACTGAAGCTTTCTTT.

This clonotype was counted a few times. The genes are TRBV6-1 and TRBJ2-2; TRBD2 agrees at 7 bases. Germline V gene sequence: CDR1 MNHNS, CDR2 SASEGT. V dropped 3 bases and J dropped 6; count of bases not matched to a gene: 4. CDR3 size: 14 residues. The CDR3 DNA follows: TGTGCCAGCAGTGATGGGGGGGGAGCCGGGGAGCTGTTTTTT. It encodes CASSDGGGAGELFF.

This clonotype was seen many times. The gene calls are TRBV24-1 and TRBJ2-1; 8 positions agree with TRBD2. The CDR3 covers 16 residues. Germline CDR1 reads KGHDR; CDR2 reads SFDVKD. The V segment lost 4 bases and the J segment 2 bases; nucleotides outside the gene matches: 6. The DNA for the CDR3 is TGTGCCACCAGTGAGTCCGGGACTAGAGCCTACAATGAGCAGTTCTTC. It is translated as CATSESGTRAYNEQFF.

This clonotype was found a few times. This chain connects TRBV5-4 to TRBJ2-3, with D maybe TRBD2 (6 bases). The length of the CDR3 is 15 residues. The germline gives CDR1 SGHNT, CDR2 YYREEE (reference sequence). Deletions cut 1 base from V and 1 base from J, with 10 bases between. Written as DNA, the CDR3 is TGTGCCAGCAGCTTGAGGACGGGAGGCACAGATACGCAGTATTTT. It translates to CASSLRTGGTDTQYF.

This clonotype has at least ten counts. The CDR3 loop is CSAFGRVGGNEQFF. The CDR3, as DNA: TGCAGTGCTTTTGGGAGGGTGGGGGGCAATGAGCAGTTCTTC. The rearrangement links TRBV20-1 to TRBJ2-1; 7 bases align to TRBD2. Trimming took 5 bases from V and 6 from J; bases not matched to a gene: 10. The CDR3 spans 14 residues. The germline V gene has CDR1 DFQATT and CDR2 SNEGSKA (reference sequence).

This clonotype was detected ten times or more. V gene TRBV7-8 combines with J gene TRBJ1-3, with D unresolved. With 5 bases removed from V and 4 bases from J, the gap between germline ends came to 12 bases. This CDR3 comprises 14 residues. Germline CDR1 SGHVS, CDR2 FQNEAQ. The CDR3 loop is CASSPLTHGNTIYF. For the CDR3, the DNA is TGTGCCAGCAGCCCGCTGACACACGGAAACACCATATATTTT.

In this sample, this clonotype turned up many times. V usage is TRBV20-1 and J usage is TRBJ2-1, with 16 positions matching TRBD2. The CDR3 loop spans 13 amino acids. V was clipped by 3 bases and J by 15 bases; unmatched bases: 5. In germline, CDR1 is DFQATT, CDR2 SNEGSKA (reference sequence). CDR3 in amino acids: CSASGTSGRDGFF. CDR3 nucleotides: TGCAGTGCTAGCGGGACTAGCGGGAGGGATGGGTTCTTC.

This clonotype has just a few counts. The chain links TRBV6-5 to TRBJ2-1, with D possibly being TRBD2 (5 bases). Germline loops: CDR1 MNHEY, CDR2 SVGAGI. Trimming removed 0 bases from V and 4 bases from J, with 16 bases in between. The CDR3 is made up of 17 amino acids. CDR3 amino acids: CASSYSVGNGPYNEQFF. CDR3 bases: TGTGCCAGCAGTTACTCCGTCGGGAACGGACCTTACAATGAGCAGTTCTTC.

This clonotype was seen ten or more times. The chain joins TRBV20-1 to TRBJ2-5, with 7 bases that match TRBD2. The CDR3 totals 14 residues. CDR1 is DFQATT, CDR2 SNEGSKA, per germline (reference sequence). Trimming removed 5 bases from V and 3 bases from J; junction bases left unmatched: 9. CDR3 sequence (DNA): TGCAGTGCTCGGGGGGTTGGGGAAAAAGAGACCCAGTACTTC. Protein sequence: CSARGVGEKETQYF.

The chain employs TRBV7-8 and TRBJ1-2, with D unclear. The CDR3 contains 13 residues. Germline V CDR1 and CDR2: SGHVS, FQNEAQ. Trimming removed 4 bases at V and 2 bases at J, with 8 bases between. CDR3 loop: CASSSDWNYGYTF. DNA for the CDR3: TGTGCCAGCAGCTCGGACTGGAACTATGGCTACACCTTC.

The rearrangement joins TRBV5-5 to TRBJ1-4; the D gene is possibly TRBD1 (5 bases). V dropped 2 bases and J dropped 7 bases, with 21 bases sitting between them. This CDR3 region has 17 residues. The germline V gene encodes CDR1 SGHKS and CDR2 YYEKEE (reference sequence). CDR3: CASSLTPYLQTAEKLFF. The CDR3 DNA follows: TGTGCCAGCAGCTTAACCCCGTACTTGCAGACAGCTGAAAAACTGTTTTTT.

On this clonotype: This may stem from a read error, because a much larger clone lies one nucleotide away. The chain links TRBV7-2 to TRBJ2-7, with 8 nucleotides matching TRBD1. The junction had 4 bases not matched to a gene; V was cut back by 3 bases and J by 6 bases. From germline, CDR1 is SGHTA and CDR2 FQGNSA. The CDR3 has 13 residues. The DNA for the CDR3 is TGTGCCAGCAGCTTGGACAGGGATTTCGAGCAGTACTTC. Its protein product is CASSLDRDFEQYF.

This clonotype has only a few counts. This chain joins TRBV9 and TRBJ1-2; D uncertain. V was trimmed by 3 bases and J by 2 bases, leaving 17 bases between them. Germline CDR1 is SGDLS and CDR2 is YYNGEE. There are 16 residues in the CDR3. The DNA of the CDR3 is TGTGCCAGCAGCGGAACCCAGAAGGGCGGAAACTATGGCTACACCTTC. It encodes CASSGTQKGGNYGYTF.

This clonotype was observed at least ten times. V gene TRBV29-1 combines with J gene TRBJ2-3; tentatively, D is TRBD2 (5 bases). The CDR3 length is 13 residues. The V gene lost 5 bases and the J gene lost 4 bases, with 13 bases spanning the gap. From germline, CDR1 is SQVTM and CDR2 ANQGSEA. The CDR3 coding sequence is TGCAGCGTTAACGTGGGAGCCTCAGATACGCAGTATTTT. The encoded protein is CSVNVGASDTQYF.

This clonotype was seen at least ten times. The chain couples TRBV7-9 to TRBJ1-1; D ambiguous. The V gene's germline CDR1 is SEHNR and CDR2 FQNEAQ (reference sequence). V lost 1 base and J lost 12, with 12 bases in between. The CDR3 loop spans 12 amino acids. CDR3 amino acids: CASSLVDPWPFF. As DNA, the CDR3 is TGTGCCAGCAGCTTAGTCGACCCATGGCCTTTCTTT.

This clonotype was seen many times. This CDR3 is CASSFLGGELFF. DNA for the CDR3: TGTGCCAGCAGCTTTTTGGGCGGGGAGCTGTTTTTT. The rearrangement links TRBV7-2 to TRBJ2-2; no clear D. The CDR3 extends over 12 amino acids. Trimming removed 3 bases from V and 7 bases from J, with 6 bases in between. Germline lookup yields CDR1 SGHTA and CDR2 FQGNSA. Full variable domain (missing parts from reference TRBV7-2 and TRBJ2-2): GAGVSQSPSNKVTEKGKDVELRCDPISGHTALYWYRQSLGQGLEFLIYFQGNSAPDKSGLPSDRFSAERTGGSVSTLTIQRTQQEDSAVYLCASSFLGGELFFGEGSRLTVL.

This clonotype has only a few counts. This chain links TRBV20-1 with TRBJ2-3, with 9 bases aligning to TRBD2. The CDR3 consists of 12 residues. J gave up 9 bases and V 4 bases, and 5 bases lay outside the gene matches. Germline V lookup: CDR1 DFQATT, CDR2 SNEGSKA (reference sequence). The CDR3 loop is CSATGLASTQYF. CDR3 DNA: TGCAGTGCTACCGGACTAGCGTCGACGCAGTATTTT.

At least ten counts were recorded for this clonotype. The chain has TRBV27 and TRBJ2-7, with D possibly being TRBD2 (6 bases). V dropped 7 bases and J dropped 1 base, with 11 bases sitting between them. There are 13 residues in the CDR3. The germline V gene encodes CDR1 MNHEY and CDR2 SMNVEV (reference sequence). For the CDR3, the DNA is TGTGCCAGCATGGGCGGGGCATCCTACGAGCAGTACTTC. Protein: CASMGGASYEQYF.